The T cell receptor (beta chain) under discussion was sequenced for a study of shared clonotypes between healthy human individuals. The study's findings and limits: Relative to their counterparts shared across all four donors, non-shared clonotypes exhibited diminished generation probabilities. Large depth notwithstanding, sorted-subset sequencing proved incomplete by rarefaction.

The DNA input per sorted-subset replicate PCR was 150 to 200 ng, corresponding to 25,000 to 35,000 T cell genomes. Only in-frame clones appear in the TCRdb table, and some are missing; sequencing was by immunoSEQ multiplex PCR. The sample includes some 2.3 million clones, approximately 95% of them seen just once. V lost 6 bases, J lost 1 base, and 3 bases stayed unmatched. CDR3 length: 13 amino acids. Germline CDR1 SGHAT, CDR2 FQNNGV. With respect to this clone: The antigen is undetermined.

The TCR sequence derives from a man younger than 30 in good health. Some clones in this sample may be carry-over from other donors' samples. The material sequenced was naive CD4+ T cells from PBMCs. Subset described: CD45RA+ positively selected. The chain links TRBV11-2 to TRBJ2-7; the match to TRBD1 covers 7 bases. CDR3 sequence: CASSRQGSYEQYF. As DNA, the CDR3 is TGTGCCAGCAGTCGACAGGGTTCCTACGAGCAGTACTTC.